This T cell receptor (beta chain) was retrieved from a study of cytomegalovirus exposure and HLA in healthy donors. The PCR was carried out with 60 Vbeta primers and 13 Jbeta primers. Sequencing was performed with immunoSEQ multiplex PCR; in TCRdb, only in-frame clones are kept and a portion is missing. The top ten hold over 4.5% of the sample, which has 150,000 to 200,000 clones, roughly 79% seen once. The CDR3 is 16 residues long. In germline, CDR1 is MNHEY, CDR2 SMNVEV (reference sequence). Trimming took 3 bases from V and 6 from J, leaving 20 bases between them. Sampled while nominally healthy, donors likely had unrecorded immune exposures.

Specimen: PBMCs. The receptor was isolated from a woman aged 18-29 years in good health and CMV-seropositive. The genes are TRBV27 and TRBJ1-1, with a tentative D call TRBD1 (5 bases). CDR3 DNA: TGTGCCAGCAGTTTCGGGCGTGCGGGGGTGGGTGCTGAAGCTTTCTTT. Protein product: CASSFGRAGVGAEAFF.